Following are 24 T cell receptor beta chains from one sample sequenced in a study of CD8 T cells in ankylosing spondylitis (dated by TCRdb to about 2017). Antigens for these TCRs are unknown. What the authors observed across the whole study: Blood from ankylosing spondylitis patients appeared to be characterized by a TCR beta motif composed of under 10 highly homologous amino acid variants.

The library was built by means of 5' RACE. These reads were obtained on an Illumina HiSeq 2500. TCRdb's own reprocessing of the public reads used fastp at Q25 and MiXCR and kept productive beta chains. Each entry merges the rows of one CDR3 protein and shows their most common DNA and genes. The table for this sample lists fewer than 400,000 distinct CDR3 sequences; less than 10% of them were counted only once. 13% to 15% of the sample is taken by the ten largest. The specimen sequenced was blood, either unsorted or a sorted T cell fraction (not recorded which). The receptor set was obtained from a male donor with ankylosing spondylitis.

In its sample, this clonotype was seen a few times. The chain links TRBV11-2 to TRBJ1-1; 10 bases agree with TRBD1. CDR1 is SGHAT, CDR2 FQNNGV, per germline. This CDR3 has 16 amino acids. The V gene end was trimmed by 2 bases and the J gene end by 5 bases; junction bases not matched to a gene: 8. The CDR3 spells CASSLTGTGVLTEAFF. The CDR3 region has the DNA TGTGCCAGCAGCTTAACCGGGACAGGGGTTTTGACTGAAGCTTTCTTT.

The chain couples TRBV9 to TRBJ1-4; a possible D gene is TRBD1 (5 bases). This CDR3 is 15 amino acids long. V was cut by 4 bases and J by 3 bases, with 13 bases left in between. In germline, CDR1 is SGDLS, CDR2 YYNGEE. The CDR3 nucleotides read TGTGCCAGCAGCCCGTCGGGGCGGCCTAATGAAAAACTGTTTTTT. This codes for CASSPSGRPNEKLFF.

There are many counts of this clonotype. This rearrangement joins TRBV15 to TRBJ1-1; TRBD1 is a possible D gene (5 bases). The CDR3 has 18 amino acids. With 5 bases removed from V and 5 bases from J, the gap between germline ends came to 27 bases. CDR1 is LNHNV and CDR2 is YYDKDF in the germline V gene (reference sequence). The CDR3 DNA follows: TGTGCCACCAGCCGCCATACACAGGATTGGGGAGAGAGGACTGAAGCTTTCTTT. Its translation: CATSRHTQDWGERTEAFF.

This clonotype was seen at least ten times. The gene calls are TRBV29-1 and TRBJ2-4, with a weak D call TRBD2 (6 bases). V lost 7 bases and J 6 bases, leaving 16 bases between the germline ends. The germline V gene has CDR1 SQVTM and CDR2 ANQGSEA. This CDR3 has 13 amino acids. CDR3 in DNA: TGCAGCGCTGGTCGGGGGATGGGAAACATTCAGTACTTC. As protein: CSAGRGMGNIQYF.

This chain links TRBV29-1 with TRBJ2-1; D is undetermined. Trimming left V 2 bases short and J 1 base short, with 15 bases between. Germline assignment: CDR1 SQVTM and CDR2 ANQGSEA. CDR3 length: 16 residues. Here the CDR3 reads CSVETPSSPSYNEQFF. In DNA form, the CDR3 reads TGCAGCGTTGAAACCCCTTCTTCCCCTTCCTACAATGAGCAGTTCTTC.

This clonotype was observed many times. The gene calls are TRBV28 and TRBJ1-2, with TRBD1 matching 9 bases. Germline V CDR1 and CDR2: MDHEN, SYDVKM. The V and J ends lost 6 bases and 4 bases, in that order; junction bases with no gene match: 3. This CDR3 is built from 13 residues. CDR3 protein: CASRRTGVYGYTF. In nucleotides, the CDR3 is TGTGCCAGCAGGAGGACAGGGGTCTATGGCTACACCTTC.

The chain carries TRBV30 and TRBJ1-1; D is unresolved. CDR3 length equals 14 residues. Trimming left V 0 bases short and J 1 base short, with 9 bases between. In germline, CDR1 is GTSNPN, CDR2 SVGIG (reference sequence). The CDR3 protein is CAWSVTFRNTEAFF. In nucleotides, the CDR3 is TGTGCCTGGAGTGTCACATTTAGGAACACTGAAGCTTTCTTT.

The V call is TRBV29-1, the J call TRBJ2-5; 14 positions match TRBD2. V lost 4 bases, J lost 4 bases, and 11 bases stayed unmatched. The CDR3 has 17 amino acids. CDR1 SQVTM and CDR2 ANQGSEA come from the germline V gene. The CDR3 bases are TGCAGCGTTGCGCCCGTTGGGGGACTAGCGGGAGCAGAGACCCAGTACTTC. Its protein product is CSVAPVGGLAGAETQYF.

A few counts support this clonotype. This rearrangement joins TRBV20-1 to TRBJ2-7; no clear D gene. The CDR3 spans 14 residues. Germline CDR1 is DFQATT and CDR2 is SNEGSKA (reference sequence). Trimming left V 0 bases short and J 2 bases short, with 11 bases between. CDR3 protein: CSARDPSAPYEQYF. In DNA form, the CDR3 reads TGCAGTGCTAGAGATCCGAGCGCGCCCTACGAGCAGTACTTC.

The sample holds a few counts of this clonotype. The CDR3 is CASSPLVRGESYEQYF. The CDR3 region has the DNA TGTGCCAGCAGCCCTCTTGTACGGGGCGAATCCTACGAGCAGTACTTC. The chain recombines TRBV3-1 with TRBJ2-7; D assignment may be TRBD1 or TRBD2 (5 bases each). V lost 4 bases, J lost 1 base, and 17 bases lay in between. Germline V gene sequence: CDR1 LGHDT, CDR2 YNNKEL (reference sequence). This CDR3 spans 16 amino acids.

In this sample, this clonotype turned up a few times. The junction shows a germline mismatch at one end, possibly a read error. The CDR3: CASGRSSWSSEQYF. The CDR3 nucleotides are TGTGCCAGCGGTCGGAGTTCATGGTCCTCCGAGCAGTACTTC. The chain joins TRBV28 to TRBJ2-7; no reliable D call. The germline CDR1 and CDR2 sequences are MDHEN and SYDVKM. The CDR3 runs 14 residues.

The gene calls are TRBV12-3 or TRBV12-4 and TRBJ2-2; 8 nucleotides line up with TRBD1. Unmatched junction bases numbered 5, after V lost 4 bases and J lost 1 base. The CDR3 loop spans 16 amino acids. The CDR3 protein is CASSSGQGQNTGELFF. CDR3 bases: TGTGCCAGCAGTTCCGGACAGGGACAGAACACCGGGGAGCTGTTTTTT.

This clonotype showed up many times. V gene TRBV7-2 combines with J gene TRBJ2-3; 8 bases agree with TRBD2. CDR1 SGHTA and CDR2 FQGNSA come from the germline V gene. V dropped 1 base and J dropped 11; count of bases not matched to a gene: 5. CDR3 size: 13 residues. The CDR3 bases are TGTGCCAGCAGCTTAGAAGGCGGGAGGCAGCAGTATTTT. It encodes CASSLEGGRQQYF.

This clonotype has more than one count but fewer than ten. The rearrangement uses TRBV10-3 and TRBJ1-1; the D gene is possibly TRBD1 (5 bases). CDR3 length: 14 residues. The germline V gene has CDR1 ENHRY and CDR2 SYGVKD. The ends were cut back, 8 bases at V and 1 base at J, with 14 bases in the middle. The CDR3 loop is CAIAQGRGNTEAFF. DNA of the CDR3: TGTGCCATCGCGCAGGGACGAGGGAACACTGAAGCTTTCTTT.

There are many counts of this clonotype. The gene calls are TRBV4-1 and TRBJ1-1; D not resolved. This CDR3 is built from 14 residues. V was pared by 4 bases and J by 1 base, with 10 bases between. Germline lookup yields CDR1 MGHRA and CDR2 YSYEKL. In DNA form, the CDR3 reads TGCGCCAGCAGCCTTACCGACGGGAACACTGAAGCTTTCTTT. It translates to CASSLTDGNTEAFF.

There are a few counts of this clonotype. V usage is TRBV6-1 and J usage is TRBJ1-3; a weak D match, TRBD1 (6 bases). Germline CDR1 and CDR2: MNHNS and SASEGT. Trimming took 7 bases from V and 2 from J, leaving 12 bases between them. The CDR3 has 14 residues. The CDR3 DNA sequence: TGTGCCAGCACGCCTGGGACAACTGGAAACACCATATATTTT. Protein product: CASTPGTTGNTIYF.

This clonotype turned up a few times. V usage is TRBV5-1 and J usage is TRBJ2-1, with 7 bases that match TRBD1. From germline, CDR1 is SGHRS and CDR2 YFSETQ. The CDR3 consists of 14 residues. V shed 5 bases, J shed 8 bases, and the junction held 10 bases outside the gene matches. The DNA for the CDR3 is TGCGCCAGCAGTCCGCGACAGGGCGGATATGAGCAGTTCTTC. It encodes CASSPRQGGYEQFF.

This clonotype was detected ten times or more. The chain links TRBV18 to TRBJ2-2, with D hard to call. This CDR3 is 13 amino acids long. V lost 5 bases and J 2 bases, leaving 6 bases between the germline ends. CDR1 and CDR2 from the germline V gene are KGHSH and LQKENI. CDR3 in DNA: TGTGCCAGCTCAACCATTAACACCGGGGAGCTGTTTTTT. This gives the protein CASSTINTGELFF.

This clonotype turned up a few times. The rearrangement links TRBV28 to TRBJ2-7; D is unresolved. CDR1 MDHEN and CDR2 SYDVKM come from the germline V gene. V lost 4 bases to trimming and J lost 5 bases, with 18 bases between them. This CDR3 has 15 amino acids. As DNA, the CDR3 is TGTGCCAGCAGTTCTCATGGCCCTGGCGGCGACGAGCAGTACTTC. Encoded protein: CASSSHGPGGDEQYF. The full variable domain, its missing parts supplied by reference TRBV28 and TRBJ2-7, is DVKVTQSSRYLVKRTGEKVFLECVQDMDHENMFWYRQDPGLGLRLIYFSYDVKMKEKGDIPEGYSVSREKKERFSLILESASTNQTSMYLCASSSHGPGGDEQYFGPGTRLTVT.

This clonotype was recorded at least ten times. The rearrangement uses TRBV29-1 and TRBJ2-3, with D possibly called TRBD1 or TRBD2 (7 bases each). The CDR3 is made up of 13 amino acids. The germline gives CDR1 SQVTM, CDR2 ANQGSEA. The V end lost 7 bases, the J end lost 8 bases, and 19 bases lay between the germline ends. CDR3 amino acids: CSAGQAWEGTQYF. CDR3 sequence (DNA): TGCAGCGCAGGACAGGCGTGGGAGGGTACGCAGTATTTT.

This clonotype has just a few counts. This sequence joins TRBV7-2 and TRBJ2-1; a weak D match, TRBD1 (6 bases). V was clipped by 5 bases and J by 7 bases, with 21 bases between them. CDR1 is SGHTA, CDR2 FQGNSA, per germline. The CDR3 length is 16 residues. CDR3 in amino acids: CASSTLTGSSGNEQFF. In nucleotides, the CDR3 is TGTGCCAGCAGCACGCTCACAGGGTCTTCTGGGAATGAGCAGTTCTTC.

The chain joins TRBV5-1 to TRBJ2-2; D uncertain. The germline gives CDR1 SGHRS, CDR2 YFSETQ. V was trimmed by 0 bases and J by 6 bases, leaving 6 bases between them. The length of the CDR3 is 13 residues. CDR3 sequence (DNA): TGCGCCAGCAGCTTGGGGCAGTCCGGGGAGCTGTTTTTT. It yields the protein CASSLGQSGELFF.

The chain has TRBV7-2 and TRBJ1-4; D not certain. V dropped 1 base and J dropped 7 bases, with 10 bases sitting between them. The germline CDR1 and CDR2 sequences are SGHTA and FQGNSA. CDR3 length: 14 residues. The CDR3 bases are TGTGCCAGCAGCTTAGGTACGGAGAGTGAAAAACTGTTTTTT. Translated: CASSLGTESEKLFF.

The rearrangement uses TRBV7-2 and TRBJ1-1, with 10 bases identical to TRBD1. Germline-derived CDR1 and CDR2 are SGHTA and FQGNSA. The CDR3 loop spans 14 amino acids. The V segment lost 5 bases and the J segment 4 bases; nucleotides outside the gene matches: 4. In DNA form, the CDR3 reads TGTGCCAGCAGCAGACAGGGGGCTCGCACTGAAGCTTTCTTT. Residues: CASSRQGARTEAFF.